This T cell receptor beta chain originates from a study of T cell clusters in autoimmune cytopenias. Study-level background: TRB sequencing had a median about 50,000 reads and 2,000 to 2,500 distinct clonotypes per sample.

One tube held mixed TRB-A and TRB-B primer pools for touch-down PCR. TCRdb re-called the multiplex PCR reads and shows each CDR3 protein once, DNA omitted. This repertoire includes some 1,500 distinct CDR3 sequences. As concerns this clonotype: Its specificity is not known.

There are 16 residues in the CDR3. The germline CDR1 and CDR2 sequences are SGHVS and FNYEAQ. Study results and caveats: The T cell clusters came from computational analysis alone and lack functional validation. TRB repertoire shifts in secondary cytopenia and chronic lymphocytic leukemia mostly reflected lymphoma, not autoimmunity.

Roughly 38,000 genome equivalents of blood DNA were amplified for TRB. The receptor was isolated from a human donor with an autoimmune cytopenia or autoimmune hepatitis (not recorded which). The sample taken for sequencing was peripheral blood. This chain connects TRBV7-6 to TRBJ2-3; absent DNA, TCRdb's TRBD2 call cannot be checked. The CDR3 region is CASSFLSGGPTDTQYF.